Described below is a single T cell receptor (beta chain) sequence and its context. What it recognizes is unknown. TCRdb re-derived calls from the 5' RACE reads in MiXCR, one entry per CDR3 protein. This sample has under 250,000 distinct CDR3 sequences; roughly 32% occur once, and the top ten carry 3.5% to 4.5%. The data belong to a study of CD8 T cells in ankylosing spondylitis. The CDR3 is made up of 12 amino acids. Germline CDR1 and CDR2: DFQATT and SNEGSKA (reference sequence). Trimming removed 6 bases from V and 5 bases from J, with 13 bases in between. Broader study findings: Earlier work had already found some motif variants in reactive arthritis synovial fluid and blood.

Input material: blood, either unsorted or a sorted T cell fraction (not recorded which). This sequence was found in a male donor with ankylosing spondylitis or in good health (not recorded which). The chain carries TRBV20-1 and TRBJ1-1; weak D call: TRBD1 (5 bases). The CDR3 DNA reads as TGCAGTGCGAGCGGGGGGGAAACTGAAGCTTTCTTT. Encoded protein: CSASGGETEAFF.